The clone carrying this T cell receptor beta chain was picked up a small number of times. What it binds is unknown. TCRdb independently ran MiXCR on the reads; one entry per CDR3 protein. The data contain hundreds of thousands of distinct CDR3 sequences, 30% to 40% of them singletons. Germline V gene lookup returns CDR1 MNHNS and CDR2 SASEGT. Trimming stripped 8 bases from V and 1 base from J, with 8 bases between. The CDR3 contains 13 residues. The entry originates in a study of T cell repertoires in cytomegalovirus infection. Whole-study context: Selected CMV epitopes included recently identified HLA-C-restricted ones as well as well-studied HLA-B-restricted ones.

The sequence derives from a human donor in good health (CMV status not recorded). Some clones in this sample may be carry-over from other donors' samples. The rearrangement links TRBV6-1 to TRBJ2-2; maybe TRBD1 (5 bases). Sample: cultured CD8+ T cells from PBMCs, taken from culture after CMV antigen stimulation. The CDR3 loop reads CASADRNTGELFF. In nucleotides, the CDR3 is TGTGCCAGCGCTGACAGGAACACCGGGGAGCTGTTTTTT.